The sample holds a few counts of the clone carrying this T cell receptor beta chain. Antigen: not known. This entry belongs to a study of cytomegalovirus exposure and HLA in healthy donors. Study overall: Early on, a data release was issued that held about 85 million unique TCRs from HLA-typed donors. Study findings and constraints: Donor immune exposure was known only as CMV serostatus. Segments of the TCR beta V type were, in most cases, productive about 87% or about 30% of the time in an earlier analysis. In a later analysis, a missense DCLRE1C variant was linked to TCR beta V- and J-gene trimming.

V gave up 5 bases and J gave up 5 bases; unmatched junction bases: 13. This CDR3 has 15 residues. Germline CDR1 reads SQVTM; CDR2 reads ANQGSEA. PCR amplification relied on 60 Vbeta primers (plus 13 Jbeta primers). Profiling relied on immunoSEQ multiplex PCR, and the TCRdb table lists in-frame clones only, not all of them. Among some 70,000 clones listed, under 80% were seen once. The chain employs TRBV29-1 and TRBJ2-5; TRBD2 aligns across 8 bases. The source is a male donor in good health and CMV-seropositive. Specimen: PBMCs. The CDR3 sequence: CSVNGVGGAGETQYF. CDR3 nucleotides: TGCAGCGTTAACGGTGTCGGGGGGGCCGGGGAGACCCAGTACTTC.